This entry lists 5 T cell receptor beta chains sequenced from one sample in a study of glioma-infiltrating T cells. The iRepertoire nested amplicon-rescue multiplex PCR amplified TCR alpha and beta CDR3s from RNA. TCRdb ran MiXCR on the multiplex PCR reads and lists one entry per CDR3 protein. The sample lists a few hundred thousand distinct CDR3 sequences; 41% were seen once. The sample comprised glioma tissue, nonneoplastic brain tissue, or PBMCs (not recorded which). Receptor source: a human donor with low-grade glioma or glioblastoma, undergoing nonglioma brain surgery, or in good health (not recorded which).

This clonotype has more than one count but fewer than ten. In DNA, the CDR3 is TGTGCCAGCAGCCCACAGGGGACAGCAGATGGCTACACCTTC. Translation gives CASSPQGTADGYTF. The rearrangement links TRBV7-2 to TRBJ1-2; 7 nucleotides agree with TRBD1. The CDR3 totals 14 residues. With 5 bases clipped from V and 6 bases from J, the junction kept 9 bases outside the gene matches. Germline loops: CDR1 SGHTA, CDR2 FQGNSA.

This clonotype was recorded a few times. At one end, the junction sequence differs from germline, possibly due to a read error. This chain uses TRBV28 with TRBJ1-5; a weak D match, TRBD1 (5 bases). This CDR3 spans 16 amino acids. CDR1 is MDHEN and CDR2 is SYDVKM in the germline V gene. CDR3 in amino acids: CANSTYRQYSNQPQHF. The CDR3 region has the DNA TGTGCCAACAGTACCTATCGACAGTATAGCAATCAGCCCCAGCATTTT.

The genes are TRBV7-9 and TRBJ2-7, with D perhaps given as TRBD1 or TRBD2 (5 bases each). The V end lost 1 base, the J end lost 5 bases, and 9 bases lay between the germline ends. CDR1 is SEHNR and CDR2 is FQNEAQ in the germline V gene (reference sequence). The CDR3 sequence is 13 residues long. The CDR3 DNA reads TGTGCCAGCAGCTTAGACGGGGACCACGAGCAGTACTTC. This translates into CASSLDGDHEQYF.

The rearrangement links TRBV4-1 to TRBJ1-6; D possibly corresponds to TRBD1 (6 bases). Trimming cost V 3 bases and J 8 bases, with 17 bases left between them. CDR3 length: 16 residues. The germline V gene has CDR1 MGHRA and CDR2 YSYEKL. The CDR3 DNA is TGCGCCAGCAGCCAGGAACGAGGGACATGGCATTCACCCCTCCACTTT. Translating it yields CASSQERGTWHSPLHF.

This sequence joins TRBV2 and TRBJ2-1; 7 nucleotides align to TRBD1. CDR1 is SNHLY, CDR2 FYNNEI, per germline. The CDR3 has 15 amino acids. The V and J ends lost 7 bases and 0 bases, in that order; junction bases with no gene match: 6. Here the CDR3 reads CASTEGQVSYNEQFF. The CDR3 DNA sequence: TGTGCCAGCACCGAAGGACAGGTCTCCTACAATGAGCAGTTCTTC.